The 20 T cell receptor beta chains below come from one sample, sequenced in a study of T cells after posttransplantation cyclophosphamide. Here immunoSEQ multiplex PCR was the method, and the copy in TCRdb shows in-frame clones only, minus some. There are over 35,000 clones in the sample, none observed a single time. Sequenced material: PBMCs. The receptors stem from a man aged 45-65 years in good health, CMV-negative, and a related stem cell transplant donor.

This clone was detected ten times or more. This chain links TRBV11-1 with TRBJ2-5; 7 bases fit TRBD2. This CDR3 region has 14 residues. Germline lookup yields CDR1 SGHAT and CDR2 FQDESV (reference sequence). The ends lost 5 bases at V and 5 bases at J; junction bases unmatched: 8. CDR3 DNA: TGTGCCAGCAGCCCAGGCGGGGGTGAGGAGACCCAGTACTTC. Translated, it gives CASSPGGGEETQYF.

This clone has only a few counts. This chain uses TRBV9 with TRBJ1-2, with D possibly TRBD1 on 6 matching bases. Germline V gene sequence: CDR1 SGDLS, CDR2 YYNGEE. V lost 0 bases and J lost 5, with 11 bases in between. This CDR3 contains 14 residues. CDR3: CASSVGGGGYGYTF. The CDR3 bases are TGTGCCAGCAGCGTAGGGGGGGGCGGTTATGGCTACACCTTC.

This clone was recorded at least ten times. This chain links TRBV5-1 with TRBJ1-6, with no clear D. Germline V gene data show CDR1 as SGHRS and CDR2 as YFSETQ. This CDR3 region has 16 residues. The V end lost 1 base, the J end lost 0 bases, and 8 bases lay between the germline ends. CDR3 bases: TGCGCCAGCAGCTTGCTAGGTAGCTCCTATAATTCACCCCTCCACTTT. Translated: CASSLLGSSYNSPLHF.

This clone was recorded many times. The V and J genes are TRBV4-3 and TRBJ1-2, with D maybe TRBD1 (6 bases). This CDR3 comprises 19 residues. Trimming shortened V by 3 bases and J by 0 bases, and 23 bases separated the two germline ends. Germline CDR1 LGHNA, CDR2 YSLEER. CDR3 DNA: TGCGCCAGCAGCCAGAGGGGAGTAGGGGGTGGACAAGCTAACTATGGCTACACCTTC. This codes for CASSQRGVGGGQANYGYTF.

This clone came up many times. The rearrangement links TRBV6-6 to TRBJ2-5; D may be TRBD2 (6 bases). The length of the CDR3 is 15 residues. The germline V and J ends were trimmed by 5 bases and 4 bases, with 17 bases remaining between them. CDR1 and CDR2 (germline): MNHNY, SVGAGI (reference sequence). The CDR3 nucleotides are TGTGCCAGCAGTCCCGGGGGTCCTGGAGGAGAGACCCAGTACTTC. Protein: CASSPGGPGGETQYF.

This clone came up many times. The genes are TRBV30 and TRBJ2-1; 7 bases line up with TRBD2. With V trimmed by 0 bases and J by 3 bases, 2 bases remained unmatched. Per germline, CDR1 GTSNPN and CDR2 SVGIG (reference sequence). CDR3 size: 14 residues. The DNA of the CDR3 is TGTGCCTGGAGTGTAGGGAGGGACTACAATGAGCAGTTCTTC. Protein product: CAWSVGRDYNEQFF.

Ten or more counts support this clone. This sequence joins TRBV10-3 and TRBJ2-3; 10 positions agree with TRBD1. This CDR3 has 15 residues. CDR1 and CDR2 from the germline V gene are ENHRY and SYGVKD. Unmatched junction bases numbered 9, after V lost 6 bases and J lost 6 bases. The CDR3 nucleotides read TGTGCCATCAGCCCCGGGACAGGGGTTGGGGATACGCAGTATTTT. Its translation: CAISPGTGVGDTQYF.

In its sample, this clone was seen many times. The chain employs TRBV29-1 and TRBJ1-3; 8 bases are shared with TRBD1. V dropped 7 bases and J dropped 3; count of bases not matched to a gene: 5. This CDR3 is built from 13 residues. CDR1 is SQVTM, CDR2 ANQGSEA, per germline. Here the CDR3 DNA reads TGCAGCGCCCGGACAGGGAATGGAAACACCATATATTTT. This encodes CSARTGNGNTIYF.

This clone was found a few times. The CDR3 reads CASSFSTGARENIQYF. The CDR3 DNA sequence: TGTGCCAGCAGCTTCTCGACAGGGGCCCGTGAAAACATTCAGTACTTC. The chain employs TRBV7-8 and TRBJ2-4; TRBD1 matches 8 bases. The CDR3 has 16 residues. The V gene's germline CDR1 is SGHVS and CDR2 FQNEAQ. V lost 3 bases to trimming and J lost 5 bases; unmatched junction nucleotides: 9.

This clone was counted many times. V gene TRBV4-3 combines with J gene TRBJ2-3, with 8 bases identical to TRBD2. The V and J ends lost 4 bases and 3 bases, in that order; junction bases with no gene match: 12. The V gene's germline CDR1 is LGHNA and CDR2 YSLEER. CDR3 length: 17 amino acids. The CDR3 spells CASSPISYGGETDTQYF. In DNA form, the CDR3 reads TGCGCCAGCAGCCCGATCAGTTACGGGGGGGAGACAGATACGCAGTATTTT.

In its sample, this clone was seen a few times. The chain employs TRBV7-2 and TRBJ2-5, with 8 bases aligning to TRBD1. This CDR3 comprises 15 residues. V was pared by 5 bases and J by 2 bases, with 7 bases of the junction left unmatched. The V gene's germline CDR1 is SGHTA and CDR2 FQGNSA. The CDR3 coding sequence is TGTGCCAGCAGCCCACGACAGGGGTGGCAAGAGACCCAGTACTTC. Its translation: CASSPRQGWQETQYF.

This clone was counted at least ten times. V usage is TRBV7-2 and J usage is TRBJ1-4; unclear D gene. CDR1 and CDR2 (germline): SGHTA, FQGNSA. V lost 0 bases, J lost 0 bases, and 8 bases lay in between. This CDR3 region has 16 residues. CDR3 loop: CASSLAVQSTNEKLFF. The CDR3 DNA is TGTGCCAGCAGCTTAGCCGTGCAGTCAACTAATGAAAAACTGTTTTTT.

This clone was picked up many times. The CDR3 nucleotides are TGTGCCAGTAGTCCTCTGGGAACAGGCCTCACCGGGGAGCTGTTTTTT. It specifies CASSPLGTGLTGELFF. This rearrangement joins TRBV19 to TRBJ2-2; TRBD1 might be the D (5 bases). This CDR3 is 16 amino acids long. CDR1 and CDR2 (germline): LNHDA, SQIVND (reference sequence). V was shortened by 5 bases and J by 4 bases, with 17 bases between the two germline ends. Drawing the rest from reference TRBV19 and TRBJ2-2, the complete variable domain is DGGITQSPKYLFRKEGQNVTLSCEQNLNHDAMYWYRQDPGQGLRLIYYSQIVNDFQKGDIAEGYSVSREKKESFPLTVTSAQKNPTAFYLCASSPLGTGLTGELFFGEGSRLTVL.

This clone has ten or more counts. The gene calls are TRBV9 and TRBJ2-1; 8 positions agree with TRBD2. Trimming removed 7 bases from V and 0 bases from J; junction bases left unmatched: 6. Germline-derived CDR1 and CDR2 are SGDLS and YYNGEE. This CDR3 has 15 amino acids. CDR3 nucleotide sequence: TGTGCCAGCTCGGCGGGAGGTAGCTCCTACAATGAGCAGTTCTTC. Translating gives CASSAGGSSYNEQFF.

This clone was seen repeatedly, ten times or more. The chain combines TRBV30 with TRBJ1-5, with 10 bases that match TRBD1. The CDR3 loop spans 14 amino acids. Germline V gene lookup returns CDR1 GTSNPN and CDR2 SVGIG (reference sequence). Trimming at V came to 7 bases and at J to 7 bases, leaving 10 bases not matched to a gene. The CDR3 DNA is TGTGCCTTTTCCCGGACAGGGGGAGAACAGCCCCAGCATTTT. Translating it yields CAFSRTGGEQPQHF.

Ten or more counts support this clone. The chain carries TRBV9 and TRBJ1-1; TRBD1 agrees at 9 bases. The ends lost 3 bases at V and 0 bases at J; junction bases unmatched: 9. The CDR3 covers 17 residues. The germline V gene has CDR1 SGDLS and CDR2 YYNGEE. The CDR3, as DNA: TGTGCCAGCAGCGGACCGGGACAGGGAAGGATGAACACTGAAGCTTTCTTT. Translated: CASSGPGQGRMNTEAFF.

The chain carries TRBV5-1 and TRBJ2-5; D call uncertain. Looked up from germline, CDR1 is SGHRS and CDR2 is YFSETQ. The CDR3 totals 13 residues. The ends were cut back, 1 base at V and 0 bases at J, with 4 bases in the middle. The CDR3 protein is CASSLQYQETQYF. CDR3 DNA: TGCGCCAGCAGCTTGCAGTACCAAGAGACCCAGTACTTC.

The rearrangement joins TRBV9 to TRBJ1-1; D is possibly TRBD1 (5 bases). Deletions cut 4 bases from V and 5 bases from J, with 12 bases between. Germline V gene sequence: CDR1 SGDLS, CDR2 YYNGEE. The CDR3 has 13 residues. CDR3 amino acids: CASSSRRGTEAFF. The CDR3, as DNA: TGTGCCAGCAGCTCCCGACGGGGGACTGAAGCTTTCTTT. The full variable domain, completed using reference TRBV9 and TRBJ1-1, is DSGVTQTPKHLITATGQRVTLRCSPRSGDLSVYWYQQSLDQGLQFLIQYYNGEERAKGNILERFSAQQFPDLHSELNLSSLELGDSALYFCASSSRRGTEAFFGQGTRLTVV.

V gene TRBV27 combines with J gene TRBJ1-2, with 12 bases matching TRBD1. V shed 2 bases and J 3 bases; nucleotides not matched to a gene: 1. Germline values: CDR1 MNHEY, CDR2 SMNVEV (reference sequence). The length of the CDR3 is 15 residues. The CDR3 nucleotides are TGTGCCAGCAGTTTAGGGACAGGGGGCCACTATGGCTACACCTTC. Encoded protein: CASSLGTGGHYGYTF.

This clone was found many times. This rearrangement joins TRBV27 to TRBJ1-2; D possibly corresponds to TRBD1 (5 bases). The ends were cut back, 5 bases at V and 2 bases at J, with 15 bases in the middle. Per the germline V gene, CDR1 is MNHEY and CDR2 is SMNVEV (reference sequence). The CDR3 consists of 15 residues. The CDR3: CASSLSAGGNYGYTF. CDR3 nucleotides: TGTGCCAGCAGTCTCTCGGCGGGGGGGAACTATGGCTACACCTTC.